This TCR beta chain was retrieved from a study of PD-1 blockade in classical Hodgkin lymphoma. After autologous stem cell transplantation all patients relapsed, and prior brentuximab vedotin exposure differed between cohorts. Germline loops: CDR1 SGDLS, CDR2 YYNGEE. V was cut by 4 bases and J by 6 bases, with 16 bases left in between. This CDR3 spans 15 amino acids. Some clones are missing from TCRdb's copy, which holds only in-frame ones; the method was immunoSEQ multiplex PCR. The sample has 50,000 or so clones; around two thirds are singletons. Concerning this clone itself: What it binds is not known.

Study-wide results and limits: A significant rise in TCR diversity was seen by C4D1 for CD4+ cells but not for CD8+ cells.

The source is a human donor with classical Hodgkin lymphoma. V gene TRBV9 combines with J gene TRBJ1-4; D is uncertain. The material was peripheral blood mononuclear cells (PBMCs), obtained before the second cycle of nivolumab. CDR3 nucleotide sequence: TGTGCCAGCAGCCCCCGGGGAGTGGAGGATGAAAAACTGTTTTTT. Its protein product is CASSPRGVEDEKLFF.